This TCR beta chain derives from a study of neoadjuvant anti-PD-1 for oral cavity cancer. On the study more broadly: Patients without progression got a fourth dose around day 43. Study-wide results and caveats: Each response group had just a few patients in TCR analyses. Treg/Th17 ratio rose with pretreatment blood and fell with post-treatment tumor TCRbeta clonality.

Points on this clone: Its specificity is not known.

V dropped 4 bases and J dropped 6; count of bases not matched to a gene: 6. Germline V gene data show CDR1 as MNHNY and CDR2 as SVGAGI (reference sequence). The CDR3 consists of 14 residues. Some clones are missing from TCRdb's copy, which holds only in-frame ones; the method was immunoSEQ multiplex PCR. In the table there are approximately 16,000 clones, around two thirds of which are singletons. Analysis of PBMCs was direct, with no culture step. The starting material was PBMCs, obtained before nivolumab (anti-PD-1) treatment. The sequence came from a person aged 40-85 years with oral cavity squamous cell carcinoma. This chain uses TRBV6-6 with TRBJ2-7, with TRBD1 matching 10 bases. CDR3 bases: TGTGCCAGCAGTTTTACCGGGACAGGGGTCGAGCAGTACTTC. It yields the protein CASSFTGTGVEQYF.